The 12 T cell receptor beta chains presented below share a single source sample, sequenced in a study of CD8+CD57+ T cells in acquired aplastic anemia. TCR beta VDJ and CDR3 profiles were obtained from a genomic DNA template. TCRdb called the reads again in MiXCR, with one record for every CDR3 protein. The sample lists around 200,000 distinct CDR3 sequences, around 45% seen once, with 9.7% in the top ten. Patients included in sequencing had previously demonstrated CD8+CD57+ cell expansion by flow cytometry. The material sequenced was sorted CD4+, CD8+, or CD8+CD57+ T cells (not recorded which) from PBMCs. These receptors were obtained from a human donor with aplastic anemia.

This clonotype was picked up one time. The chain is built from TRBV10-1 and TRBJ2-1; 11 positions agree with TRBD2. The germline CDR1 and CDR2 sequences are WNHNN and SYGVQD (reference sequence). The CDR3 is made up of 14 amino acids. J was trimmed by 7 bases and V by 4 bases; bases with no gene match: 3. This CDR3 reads CASSGASGGNEQFF. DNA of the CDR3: TGCGCCAGCAGTGGGGCTAGCGGGGGGAATGAGCAGTTCTTC.

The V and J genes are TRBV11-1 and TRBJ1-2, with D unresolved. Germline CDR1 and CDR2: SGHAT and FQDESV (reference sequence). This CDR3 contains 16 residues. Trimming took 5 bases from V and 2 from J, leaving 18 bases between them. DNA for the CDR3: TGTGCCAGCAGCCGGGTGCCGGGAAAGACGAACTATGGCTACACCTTC. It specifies CASSRVPGKTNYGYTF.

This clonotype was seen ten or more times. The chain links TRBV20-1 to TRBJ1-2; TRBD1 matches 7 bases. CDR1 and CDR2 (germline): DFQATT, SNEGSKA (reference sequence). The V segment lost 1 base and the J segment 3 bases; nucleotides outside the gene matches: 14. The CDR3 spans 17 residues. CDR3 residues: CSARGRSGQRLHYGYTF. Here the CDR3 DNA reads TGCAGTGCTAGAGGACGGTCGGGACAGAGATTACACTATGGCTACACCTTC.

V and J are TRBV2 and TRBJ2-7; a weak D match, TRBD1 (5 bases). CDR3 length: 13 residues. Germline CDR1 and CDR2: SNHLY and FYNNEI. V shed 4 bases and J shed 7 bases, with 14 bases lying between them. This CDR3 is CASSGVGQWEQYF. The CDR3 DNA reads TGTGCCAGCAGTGGTGTGGGGCAGTGGGAGCAGTACTTC.

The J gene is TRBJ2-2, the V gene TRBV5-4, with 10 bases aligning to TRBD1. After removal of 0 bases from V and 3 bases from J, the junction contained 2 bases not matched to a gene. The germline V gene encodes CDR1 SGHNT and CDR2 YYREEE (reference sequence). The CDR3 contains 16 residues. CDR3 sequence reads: CASSLGQGAHTGELFF. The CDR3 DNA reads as TGTGCCAGCAGCTTGGGACAGGGGGCGCACACCGGGGAGCTGTTTTTT.

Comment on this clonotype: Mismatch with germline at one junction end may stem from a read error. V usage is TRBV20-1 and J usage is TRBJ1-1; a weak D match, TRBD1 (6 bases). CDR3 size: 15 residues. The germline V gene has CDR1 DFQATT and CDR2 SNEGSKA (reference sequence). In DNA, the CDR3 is TGCAGTGCTAGAATCGCAGGGGAAGCGAACACTGAAGCCTTCTTT. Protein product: CSARIAGEANTEAFF.

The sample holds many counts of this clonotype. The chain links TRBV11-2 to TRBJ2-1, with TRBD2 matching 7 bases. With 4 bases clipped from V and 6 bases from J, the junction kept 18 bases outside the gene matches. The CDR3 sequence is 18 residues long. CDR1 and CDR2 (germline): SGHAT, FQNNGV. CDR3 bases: TGTGCCAGCAGCTCCCTCCGGCTTGCTCGCGGGAGTCTCAATGAGCAGTTCTTC. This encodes CASSSLRLARGSLNEQFF.

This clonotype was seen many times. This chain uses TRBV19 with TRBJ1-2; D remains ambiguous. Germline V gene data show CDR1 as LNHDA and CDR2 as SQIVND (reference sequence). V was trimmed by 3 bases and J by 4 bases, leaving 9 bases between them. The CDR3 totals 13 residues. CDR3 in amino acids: CASSIREAYGYTF. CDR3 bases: TGTGCCAGTAGTATTCGGGAAGCCTATGGCTACACCTTC.

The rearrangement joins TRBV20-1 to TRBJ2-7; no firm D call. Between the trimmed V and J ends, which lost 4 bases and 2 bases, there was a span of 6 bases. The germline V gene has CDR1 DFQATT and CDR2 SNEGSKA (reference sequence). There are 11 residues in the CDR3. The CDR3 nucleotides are TGCAGTGCTACCAATACCTACGAGCAGTACTTC. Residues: CSATNTYEQYF.

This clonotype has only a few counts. The CDR3: CSAEEGNYGYTF. The CDR3 DNA reads TGCAGTGCTGAGGAGGGAAACTATGGCTACACCTTC. The V call is TRBV20-1, the J call TRBJ1-2; no clear D. The CDR3 extends over 12 amino acids. V gave up 5 bases and J gave up 2 bases, with 9 bases separating them. CDR1 and CDR2 (germline): DFQATT, SNEGSKA (reference sequence).

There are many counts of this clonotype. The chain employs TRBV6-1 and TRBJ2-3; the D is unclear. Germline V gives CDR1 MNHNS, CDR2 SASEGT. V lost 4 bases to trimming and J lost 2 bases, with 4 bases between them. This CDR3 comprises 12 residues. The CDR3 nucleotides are TGTGCCAGCAGTGCGTACACAGATACGCAGTATTTT. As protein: CASSAYTDTQYF.

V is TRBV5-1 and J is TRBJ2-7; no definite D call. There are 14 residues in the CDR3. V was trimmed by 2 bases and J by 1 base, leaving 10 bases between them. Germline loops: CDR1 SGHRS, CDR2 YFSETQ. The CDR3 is CASSLVPVSYEQYF. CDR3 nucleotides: TGCGCCAGCAGCTTAGTACCGGTTTCCTACGAGCAGTACTTC.